These 22 T cell receptor beta chains were all obtained from the same sample, sequenced in a study of T cell clonality in common variable immunodeficiency. Overall study results and limits: In common variable immunodeficiency, TCR beta chains reportedly carried fewer deletions and N-nucleotide insertions.

Repertoires were generated with immunoSEQ multiplex PCR, while TCRdb's copy carries only in-frame clones and drops some. Altogether 23,000 or so clones were found in the sample, and no singletons occur. What these receptors recognize is not known. Sequences were obtained from peripheral blood mononuclear cells. The origin of the receptors is a human donor with common variable immunodeficiency.

This clone showed up many times. Coverage ceases 3 residues before the CDR3 finishes, and the germline J gene fills in the end. The rearrangement joins TRBV20-1 to TRBJ2-7, with D maybe TRBD1 (5 bases). CDR1 and CDR2 from the germline V gene are DFQATT and SNEGSKA (reference sequence). This CDR3 is 11 amino acids long. The V end lost 4 bases, the J end lost 4 bases, and 8 bases lay between the germline ends. CDR3 bases read: TGCAGTGCTATGACAGAGTACGAG. Encoded protein: CSAMTEYE. The full CDR3 sequence reads CSAMTEYEQYF.

A remark on this clone: The read terminates 3 residues before the CDR3 end, so the remaining end is supplied by the germline J gene. The chain joins TRBV18 to TRBJ1-1, with 8 bases that match TRBD1. The length of the CDR3 is 15 residues. V was clipped by 2 bases and J by 0 bases; unmatched bases: 2. Per the germline V gene, CDR1 is KGHSH and CDR2 is LQKENI. Partial CDR3 DNA: TGTGCCAGCTCACCAAAGACAGGGGTGAACACTGAA. Protein product: CASSPKTGVNTE. The entire CDR3 reads CASSPKTGVNTEAFF.

This clone was found a few times. The read falls 3 residues short of the CDR3 end, and the missing part is taken from the germline J gene. The J gene is TRBJ2-7, the V gene TRBV4-2; TRBD2 aligns across 13 bases. Germline V gene data show CDR1 as LGHNA and CDR2 as YNFKEQ. The CDR3 has 17 amino acids. Losses at the gene ends were 2 bases for V and 3 bases for J; bases not matched to a gene: 7. The CDR3: CASSQLTGTSGDYEQYF. The covered CDR3 bases are TGTGCCAGCAGCCAACTTACCGGGACTAGCGGGGACTACGAG.

In its sample, this clone was seen a few times. The CDR3 end lies 3 residues beyond the end of the read and is filled in from the germline J gene. The V gene is TRBV5-1, the J gene TRBJ1-2; D uncertain. Deletions cut 0 bases from V and 4 bases from J, with 7 bases between. The CDR3 sequence is 13 residues long. The germline gives CDR1 SGHRS, CDR2 YFSETQ. The CDR3: CASSLERAYGYTF. CDR3 bases read: TGCGCCAGCAGCTTGGAGCGGGCCTATGGC.

In its sample, this clone was seen many times. The missing CDR3 end, 3 residues past where the read stops, is filled in from the germline J gene. The chain links TRBV10-3 to TRBJ1-4; 9 nucleotides align to TRBD1. Germline CDR1 is ENHRY and CDR2 is SYGVKD. CDR3 length equals 18 residues. V lost 4 bases, J lost 0 bases, and 9 bases stayed unmatched. The sequenced part of the CDR3 DNA is TGTGCCATCAGTGCTACTCCGGGACAGGGCCCAACTAATGAAAAA. This translates into CAISATPGQGPTNEK. The whole CDR3 reads CAISATPGQGPTNEKLFF.

Remarks on this clone: The CDR3 end lies 3 residues beyond the end of the read and is filled in from the germline J gene. The chain uses TRBV5-1 and TRBJ2-1; 7 nucleotides agree with TRBD2. The CDR3 length is 15 residues. J gave up 5 bases and V 0 bases, and 5 bases lay outside the gene matches. CDR1 SGHRS and CDR2 YFSETQ come from the germline V gene. The CDR3 protein is CASSLETSLHNEQFF. CDR3 DNA (partial): TGCGCCAGCAGCTTGGAGACTAGCCTTCACAATGAG.

On this clone: The read ends 3 residues shy of where the CDR3 ends; the end is completed using the germline J gene. The genes are TRBV7-2 and TRBJ1-6, with D hard to call. Germline V CDR1 and CDR2: SGHTA, FQGNSA. Trimming pared 3 bases from V and 6 bases from J, leaving 6 bases between. This CDR3 contains 13 residues. The CDR3: CASSLTTNSPLHF. CDR3 DNA, as far as it was read: TGTGCCAGCAGCTTGACAACTAATTCACCC. The complete variable domain, with remaining parts taken from reference TRBV7-2 and TRBJ1-6, reads GAGVSQSPSNKVTEKGKDVELRCDPISGHTALYWYRQSLGQGLEFLIYFQGNSAPDKSGLPSDRFSAERTGGSVSTLTIQRTQQEDSAVYLCASSLTTNSPLHFGNGTRLTVT.

This clone was seen many times. The sequence runs out 3 residues before the end of the CDR3; the remainder is reconstructed from the germline J gene. The chain has TRBV5-1 and TRBJ1-1, with a weak D call TRBD1 (6 bases). CDR1 is SGHRS, CDR2 YFSETQ, per germline. Trimming pared 0 bases from V and 3 bases from J, leaving 9 bases between. There are 14 residues in the CDR3. The CDR3 DNA, read in part, is TGCGCCAGCAGCTTGGAGGGGGGGCACACTGAA. Encoded protein: CASSLEGGHTE. The entire CDR3 is CASSLEGGHTEAFF.

In the case of this clone: The read ends 3 residues early relative to the CDR3; the germline J gene fills the gap. The chain combines TRBV19 with TRBJ2-5; D ambiguous. Germline V lookup: CDR1 LNHDA, CDR2 SQIVND (reference sequence). This CDR3 is built from 13 residues. Trimming cost V 4 bases and J 2 bases, with 8 bases left between them. CDR3 DNA (partial): TGTGCCAGTAGTAGGGCACTTCAAGAGACC. Residues: CASSRALQET. The whole CDR3 reads CASSRALQETQYF.

As for this clone: The missing CDR3 end, 3 residues past where the read stops, is filled in from the germline J gene. The gene calls are TRBV30 and TRBJ1-5; maybe TRBD1 (5 bases). V was shortened by 0 bases and J by 7 bases, with 10 bases between the two germline ends. This CDR3 is 13 amino acids long. CDR1 is GTSNPN, CDR2 SVGIG, per germline (reference sequence). The sequenced part of the CDR3 DNA is TGTGCCTGGAGTGTTCGGGGGGGACAGCCC. It codes for CAWSVRGGQP. The complete CDR3 reads CAWSVRGGQPQHF.

This clone was seen ten or more times. The CDR3 end falls 3 residues outside the read, so it is completed with the germline J gene. V usage is TRBV29-1 and J usage is TRBJ2-7; 8 bases line up with TRBD2. Losses at the gene ends were 7 bases for V and 3 bases for J; bases not matched to a gene: 5. CDR1 and CDR2 from the germline V gene are SQVTM and ANQGSEA. The CDR3 totals 12 residues. The part of the CDR3 DNA that was read is TGCAGCGCCACAAGCGGGGGCTACGAG. It translates to CSATSGGYE. The entire CDR3 protein is CSATSGGYEQYF.

This clone appeared many times. Read data end 3 residues before the CDR3 end; the end is taken from the germline J gene. The V gene is TRBV10-3, the J gene TRBJ2-4; a weak D match, TRBD2 (6 bases). The CDR3 is 14 amino acids. Trimming took 7 bases from V and 3 from J, leaving 13 bases between them. Germline CDR1 and CDR2: ENHRY and SYGVKD. CDR3 loop: CAINSGGVKNIQYF. CDR3 bases read: TGTGCCATCAATTCCGGAGGGGTCAAAAACATT.

This clone has just a few counts. The read halts 3 residues ahead of the CDR3 end, with the missing end drawn from the germline J gene. The chain combines TRBV5-1 with TRBJ2-3; TRBD2 aligns across 9 bases. V trimming: 1 base; J trimming: 1 base; junction bases outside the gene matches: 13. Germline V lookup: CDR1 SGHRS, CDR2 YFSETQ. The CDR3 extends over 19 amino acids. The CDR3 sequence is CASSLSLAGVGGGTDTQYF. The sequenced CDR3 bases are TGCGCCAGCAGCTTGTCTTTAGCGGGAGTCGGGGGTGGCACAGATACG.

This clone has just a few counts. Read data end 3 residues before the CDR3 end; the end is taken from the germline J gene. The chain couples TRBV7-9 to TRBJ1-2; D is possibly TRBD1 (5 bases). Germline CDR1 is SEHNR and CDR2 is FQNEAQ (reference sequence). CDR3 length: 13 residues. The CDR3 sequence is CASSLEGARSYTF. CDR3 DNA, as far as it was read: TGTGCCAGCAGCTTGGAAGGGGCGCGGAGC.

This clone has just a few counts. The CDR3 extends 3 residues past the end of the read, so its final part is completed from the germline J gene. The rearrangement links TRBV7-8 to TRBJ1-2; TRBD1 might be the D (6 bases). CDR1 is SGHVS and CDR2 is FQNEAQ in the germline V gene. V was cut by 4 bases and J by 2 bases, with 14 bases left in between. The CDR3 length is 15 residues. The CDR3 DNA, read in part, is TGTGCCAGCAGCTCGTCCGGGGGGCCGAACTATGGC. It yields the protein CASSSSGGPNYG. The complete CDR3 protein is CASSSSGGPNYGYTF.

This clone has a count of ten or more. The read is 3 residues too short to cover the CDR3 end, so that end is filled in from the germline J gene. The gene calls are TRBV20-1 and TRBJ2-5, with 11 nucleotides matching TRBD2. The CDR3 consists of 16 residues. CDR1 and CDR2 from the germline V gene are DFQATT and SNEGSKA (reference sequence). V dropped 0 bases and J dropped 5; count of bases not matched to a gene: 8. CDR3 bases read: TGCAGTGCTAGAGATGAGGCTAGCGGGGGGATCGAGACC. It yields the protein CSARDEASGGIET. Given in full, the CDR3 is CSARDEASGGIETQYF.

This clone was seen many times. The read terminates 3 residues before the CDR3 end, so the remaining end is supplied by the germline J gene. The V and J genes are TRBV18 and TRBJ1-1; no clear D. Per germline, CDR1 KGHSH and CDR2 LQKENI. V lost 1 base and J lost 1, with 10 bases in between. This CDR3 has 15 residues. CDR3 bases read: TGTGCCAGCTCACCACGCAAGGAGGGGAACACTGAA. Encoded protein: CASSPRKEGNTE. The entire CDR3 reads CASSPRKEGNTEAFF.

Notes on this clone: The read ends 3 residues before the CDR3 terminus; that terminus is restored from the germline J gene. The chain carries TRBV30 and TRBJ1-2; no firm D call. CDR1 GTSNPN and CDR2 SVGIG come from the germline V gene (reference sequence). V lost 2 bases and J lost 7, with 14 bases in between. The length of the CDR3 is 13 residues. The covered CDR3 bases are TGTGCCTGGAGTTCCCCGCAGTCTTCTGGC. Protein: CAWSSPQSSG. The complete CDR3 protein is CAWSSPQSSGYTF.

This clone turned up a few times. The DNA read from the CDR3 is TGTGCCAGTAGTAGGACAACCCCAGGGGGCCCTAACACTGAA. This translates into CASSRTTPGGPNTE. In full, the CDR3 reads CASSRTTPGGPNTEAFF. The chain is built from TRBV19 and TRBJ1-1; 8 bases are a match to TRBD1. The sequence runs out 3 residues before the end of the CDR3; the remainder is reconstructed from the germline J gene. With 4 bases clipped from V and 2 bases from J, the junction kept 12 bases outside the gene matches. Germline V gene data show CDR1 as LNHDA and CDR2 as SQIVND (reference sequence). The CDR3 is 17 residues long.

This clone came up many times. The read is 3 residues too short to cover the CDR3 end, so that end is filled in from the germline J gene. This chain links TRBV7-2 with TRBJ2-3; TRBD2 might be the D (6 bases). Germline V gene data show CDR1 as SGHTA and CDR2 as FQGNSA. V was pared by 5 bases and J by 0 bases, with 12 bases between. The CDR3 sequence is 15 residues long. The sequenced part of the CDR3 DNA is TGTGCCAGCAGCCTTAGCGGTATGAGCACAGATACG. Protein: CASSLSGMSTDT. The full CDR3 protein reads CASSLSGMSTDTQYF.

In its sample, this clone was seen many times. The DNA ends 3 residues before the CDR3 does, and the rest of the CDR3 is filled in from the germline J gene. V gene TRBV20-1 combines with J gene TRBJ2-5, with 11 nucleotides matching TRBD1. Germline values: CDR1 DFQATT, CDR2 SNEGSKA (reference sequence). CDR3 size: 12 residues. J lost 5 bases, V lost 5 bases, and 1 base had no gene match. The covered CDR3 bases are TGCAGTGCTGGACAGGGGGCCGAGACC. It specifies CSAGQGAET. The whole CDR3 reads CSAGQGAETQYF.

With regard to this clone: The read ends 3 residues before the CDR3 terminus; that terminus is restored from the germline J gene. The chain recombines TRBV11-1 with TRBJ1-1, with TRBD1 identical over 8 bases. CDR3 length: 15 residues. V was clipped by 2 bases and J by 5 bases; unmatched bases: 7. Germline-derived CDR1 and CDR2 are SGHAT and FQDESV (reference sequence). CDR3 sequence reads: CASSLSGGKRTEAFF. Partial CDR3 DNA: TGTGCCAGCAGCTTATCAGGGGGCAAGAGGACTGAA.